This T cell receptor (beta chain) is drawn from a study of a mutant IDH1 vaccine in newly diagnosed glioma. Study in general: The initiation of vaccination occurred 4-6 weeks after radiotherapy alone, or with temozolomide cycles. The study held visit V12 at week 35 and visit V13 at week 47.

Germline V gives CDR1 LNHDA, CDR2 SQIVND (reference sequence). This CDR3 contains 18 residues. Trimming shortened V by 5 bases and J by 0 bases, and 17 bases separated the two germline ends. Only a few counts were recorded for this clone. What it binds is not known. Study-level findings and limits: A vaccine-induced immune response developed in roughly 93% of the patients.

Regarding time point: week 47, end of study. Vaccination comprised doses that each held 300 ug of mutant IDH1 20-mer peptide, plus topical imiquimod. Some clones are missing from TCRdb's copy, which holds only in-frame ones; the method was immunoSEQ multiplex PCR. The data hold tens of thousands of clones, with about four fifths observed a single time. The sequence derives from a man aged 25 to 40 with glioma. This sequence joins TRBV19 and TRBJ1-6; unclear D gene. Specimen: PBMCs, collected from a glioma patient whose treatment included an IDH1 peptide vaccine. The CDR3 loop reads CASSPRDLLSSYNSPLHF. CDR3 DNA sequence: TGTGCCAGTAGTCCTCGGGATTTATTGAGCTCCTATAATTCACCCCTCCACTTT.